This T cell receptor beta chain was obtained from a study of blood T cell repertoires in COVID-19. Study in general: Sample material is recorded as cDNA or gDNA derived from T cells, B-cell-depleted T cells, or PBMCs.

In the original workflow: Reference gene primers were amplified, and this amplification served to estimate nucleated cell counts. Measured with immunoSEQ multiplex PCR; TCRdb has only the in-frame clones, and not every one. V and J calls and clone size are as listed in that table; D and trimming were resolved from the DNA. The sample has roughly 290,000 clones, around four fifths seen once. Germline V gene data show CDR1 as MNHEY and CDR2 as SVGEGT. The V segment lost 5 bases and the J segment 3 bases; nucleotides outside the gene matches: 0. The length of the CDR3 is 12 residues. Sequencing was performed on peripheral blood. The rearrangement joins TRBV6-2 or TRBV6-3 to TRBJ2-7, with 8 bases lining up with TRBD2. This sequence originates from a woman aged 50 to 60 with active or convalescent COVID-19. The CDR3, as DNA: TGTGCCAGCAGTCGGGGGGGCTACGAGCAGTACTTC. This gives the protein CASSRGGYEQYF.